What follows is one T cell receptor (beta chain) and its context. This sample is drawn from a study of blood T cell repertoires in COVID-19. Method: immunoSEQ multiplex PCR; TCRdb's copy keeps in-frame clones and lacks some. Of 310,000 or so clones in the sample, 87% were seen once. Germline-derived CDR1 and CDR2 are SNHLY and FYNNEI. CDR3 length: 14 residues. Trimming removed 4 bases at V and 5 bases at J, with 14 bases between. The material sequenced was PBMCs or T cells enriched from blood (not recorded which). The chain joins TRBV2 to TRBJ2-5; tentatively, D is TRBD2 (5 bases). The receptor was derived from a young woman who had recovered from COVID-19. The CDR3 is CASSVVRDGETQYF. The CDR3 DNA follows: TGTGCCAGCAGTGTGGTGAGGGATGGGGAGACCCAGTACTTC.